What follows are 14 T cell receptor beta chains derived from one specimen sequenced in a study of PD-L1 blockade in urothelial cancer. Profiled with immunoSEQ multiplex PCR; TCRdb holds only in-frame clones, not every one. The data contain 45,000 to 55,000 clones, around 86% of them seen just once; the ten biggest clones take up roughly a tenth. The time point denotes: peripheral blood 6 weeks after treatment start. The sequenced sample was PBMCs, obtained around atezolizumab (anti-PD-L1) treatment. Every receptor here comes from a man aged 60 to 75 with urothelial cancer.

This rearrangement joins TRBV7-6 to TRBJ2-7; 10 bases line up with TRBD1. V lost 4 bases, J lost 6 bases, and 9 bases stayed unmatched. CDR3 length: 15 amino acids. Germline values: CDR1 SGHVS, CDR2 FNYEAQ. The CDR3 DNA sequence: TGTGCCAGCAGCTACCAGCCCGGGGACAGGGGCGAGCAGTACTTC. As protein: CASSYQPGDRGEQYF.

The chain links TRBV6-1 to TRBJ2-4, with TRBD1 identical over 8 bases. Germline V gene data show CDR1 as MNHNS and CDR2 as SASEGT. The trim removed 3 bases at V and 1 base at J, leaving 17 bases unmatched. The CDR3 length is 20 residues. CDR3 sequence reads: CASSDRIPGQESLAKNIQYF. As DNA, the CDR3 is TGTGCCAGCAGTGATAGAATCCCGGGACAGGAGAGTTTGGCCAAAAACATTCAGTACTTC.

V gene TRBV7-3 combines with J gene TRBJ2-3, with 8 bases identical to TRBD2. Germline V gene sequence: CDR1 SGHTA, CDR2 FQGTGA. The CDR3 contains 15 residues. The trim removed 4 bases at V and 6 bases at J, leaving 9 bases unmatched. The CDR3 sequence is CASSSNGGGMDTQYF. DNA of the CDR3: TGTGCCAGCAGCTCAAACGGCGGGGGGATGGATACGCAGTATTTT.

The chain links TRBV7-2 to TRBJ2-2; 7 nucleotides line up with TRBD2. Germline V gives CDR1 SGHTA, CDR2 FQGNSA. The CDR3 contains 15 residues. Germline trimming cut 4 bases from V and 4 bases from J; bases unmatched to any gene: 6. The chain's CDR3 is CASSWTSGLTGELFF. The CDR3 DNA reads as TGTGCCAGCAGCTGGACTAGTGGGCTCACCGGGGAGCTGTTTTTT.

J is TRBJ1-1 and V is TRBV10-3; 7 bases are shared with TRBD1. CDR1 and CDR2 (germline): ENHRY, SYGVKD. The CDR3 has 13 amino acids. V lost 5 bases, J lost 1 base, and 1 base stayed unmatched. CDR3 in amino acids: CAISRDRNTEAFF. DNA for the CDR3: TGTGCCATCAGTCGGGACAGGAACACTGAAGCTTTCTTT.

CDR3 residues: CASTDGRFSYEQYF. CDR3 DNA sequence: TGTGCCAGCACCGATGGGAGATTCTCCTACGAGCAGTACTTC. The rearrangement uses TRBV7-8 and TRBJ2-7; a possible D gene is TRBD2 (5 bases). V lost 7 bases and J 0 bases, leaving 13 bases between the germline ends. This CDR3 contains 14 residues. CDR1 and CDR2 (germline): SGHVS, FQNEAQ.

The chain combines TRBV5-1 with TRBJ2-5; 9 bases align to TRBD1. With 3 bases clipped from V and 4 bases from J, the junction kept 10 bases outside the gene matches. The CDR3 length is 16 residues. CDR1 and CDR2 from the germline V gene are SGHRS and YFSETQ. CDR3 DNA: TGCGCCAGCAGCTCGGGGATCGGGACAGGGCCAGAGACCCAGTACTTC. It translates to CASSSGIGTGPETQYF.

The DNA for the CDR3 is TGCAGCGTTGAATTGGACATTCCTCCGGATACGCAGTATTTT. Translating gives CSVELDIPPDTQYF. The chain is built from TRBV29-1 and TRBJ2-3, with a tentative D call TRBD1 (5 bases). CDR1 is SQVTM, CDR2 ANQGSEA, per germline. V was pared by 2 bases and J by 6 bases, with 15 bases between. The CDR3 runs 14 residues.

The chain employs TRBV6-6 and TRBJ2-5; the match to TRBD2 covers 12 bases. Germline V gene sequence: CDR1 MNHNY, CDR2 SVGAGI (reference sequence). The CDR3 sequence is 16 residues long. V lost 5 bases and J lost 1; bases outside the gene matches: 5. CDR3 loop: CASSLTSGGTQETQYF. The CDR3 nucleotides are TGTGCCAGCAGTCTAACTAGCGGGGGGACCCAAGAGACCCAGTACTTC.

The chain is built from TRBV10-1 and TRBJ1-2; 7 nucleotides agree with TRBD1. Germline V gives CDR1 WNHNN, CDR2 SYGVQD (reference sequence). Trimming at V came to 6 bases and at J to 2 bases, leaving 6 bases not matched to a gene. CDR3 length: 14 amino acids. CDR3 in amino acids: CASRDPGQNYGYTF. CDR3 DNA sequence: TGCGCCAGCAGAGACCCGGGACAGAACTATGGCTACACCTTC.

The chain recombines TRBV10-3 with TRBJ1-6; D remains ambiguous. CDR3 length equals 14 residues. With 7 bases removed from V and 8 bases from J, the gap between germline ends came to 15 bases. Germline V gene lookup returns CDR1 ENHRY and CDR2 SYGVKD. The CDR3 DNA reads as TGTGCCATCACTGACGGGGTATTGGATTCACCCCTCCACTTT. Its translation: CAITDGVLDSPLHF.

The chain has TRBV4-3 and TRBJ2-7, with D maybe TRBD2 (5 bases). V was trimmed by 0 bases and J by 7 bases, leaving 10 bases between them. Per germline, CDR1 LGHNA and CDR2 YSLEER. The CDR3 is 13 residues long. CDR3 sequence (DNA): TGCGCCAGCAGCCAAGATGGAGGAAGGGAGCAGTACTTC. Protein: CASSQDGGREQYF.

V usage is TRBV9 and J usage is TRBJ2-7; D is uncertain. Trimming left V 0 bases short and J 0 bases short, with 4 bases between. Germline loops: CDR1 SGDLS, CDR2 YYNGEE. The CDR3 totals 13 residues. The CDR3 coding sequence is TGTGCCAGCAGCGTAGACAGCTCCTACGAGCAGTACTTC. This translates into CASSVDSSYEQYF.

The rearrangement joins TRBV9 to TRBJ2-1; D may be TRBD1 (7 bases). This CDR3 has 16 residues. Trimming took 1 base from V and 1 from J, leaving 12 bases between them. The germline V gene has CDR1 SGDLS and CDR2 YYNGEE. CDR3 DNA: TGTGCCAGCAGCGTAATGGAGGGGGCTTCCTACAATGAGCAGTTCTTC. Its translation is CASSVMEGASYNEQFF.